One TCR beta chain is described in this entry. This clone has just one count. The specificity of this receptor is unknown. Base quality data are lacking; no much larger clone is found one base away. These data belong to a study of T cell responses to AZD1222 COVID-19 vaccine listed by TCRdb under 2021. Background on the whole study: AZD1222 recipients given second doses at about 4 weeks or at about 12 weeks were pooled, since spike-specific TCR depth and breadth were not found to differ between the two schedules. Trial participants were enrolled by age into subgroups of 18-55, 56-69 and 70-plus years, and around 150, 29 and 61 TCR-sequenced participants, respectively, were included in these subgroups. TCR sequencing was performed for about 240 trial participants, of whom around 200 were given two doses of AZD1222 and around 25 were given two doses of MenACWY control vaccine. Overall study outcomes, separate from this receptor: The 56-69-year group was small, and its depth increase did not reach significance, likely because of low power. Reportedly, close to half of the unique spike-specific TCRs recognized epitopes lying outside the regions that are mutated in the B.1.351 and B.1.1.7 variants. Because no samples from the day 14 peak response were available, repertoires could be characterized only after the peak T cell response. The whole spike protein was spanned by vaccine-associated CD4 TCRs, and dominant responses were seen in regions 160-218 and 743-854. Spike-specific TCR breadth and depth rose significantly after two AZD1222 doses compared with day 0 and with MenACWY recipients. Conclusions about previously exposed vaccinees are limited because only 5 or 6 AZD1222 recipients were SARS-CoV-2 seropositive at baseline. Most participants were white British and females outnumbered males, and the authors suggested that clonal diversity may have been underestimated.

The CDR3 regions of human TCRbeta chains were analyzed by immunosequencing. As for the original processing: Repertoire TCRs were matched against a reference library of SARS-CoV-2-specific TCRs generated with the MIRA antigen-specificity platform. Breadth meant the fraction of unique TCRs that were SARS-CoV-2-associated, whereas depth meant the fraction of total T cells that were SARS-CoV-2-associated. Using the MIRA data, each spike-specific TCR was assigned both to the spike region to which the TCR was reactive and to a CD4 or CD8 class. Log10-transformed breadth and depth values were compared by one-way ANOVA with Sidak's multiple comparisons tests. TCRdb provides this immuneACCESS table in a form limited to in-frame rearrangements. Some clones are lacking; in checked studies, under half of them reflect an unresolved V gene, and why the rest are absent is not known. That table supplies the V and J calls and clone size; D and trimming were determined from the DNA. The sample includes roughly 93,000 clones, with 86% observed a single time. The ten most abundant clones make up roughly 6% of the sample.

The time point tag for this specimen amounts to: baseline before first vaccination. Vaccinee samples were obtained from the UK trials COV001 and COV002, which included a single-blind randomized controlled phase 2/3 trial of AZD1222 (ChAdOx1 nCoV-19) in healthy adults. Trial participant PBMC samples were collected at day 0 and day 28 after the second dose for TCRbeta chain sequencing. CDR1 LGHNA and CDR2 YSLEER are derived from the germline V gene. Reading from cysteine to phenylalanine, the CDR3 counts 15 amino acids. The CDR3 DNA has 45 bases and is translated from base 1. The V and J ends are trimmed by 0 bases and 9 bases, leaving 15 bases between them.

The TCR originated in an adult in good health. Sequences were derived from peripheral blood, sampled on day 0 of AZD1222 vaccination. The chain links TRBV4-3 with TRBJ1-5, and the D gene may be TRBD1, 6 bases matching. In nucleotide form, the sequence is TGCGCCAGCAGCCAAGATACAGGGTCAGGTTGGCCCCAGCATTTT. Its translation reads: CASSQDTGSGWPQHF.